One and the same sample provided the 18 T cell receptor beta chains below, sequenced in a study of OX40 agonist ivuxolimab in advanced cancers. Measured with immunoSEQ multiplex PCR; TCRdb has only the in-frame clones, and not every one. The sample consists of about 66,000 clones, approximately 90% of them appearing once. The source was CD4+ or CD8+ T cells sorted from blood, collected in a trial of the OX40 agonist ivuxolimab. The receptor source for this set is an adult with an advanced solid tumor such as melanoma, head and neck, liver or kidney cancer.

This sequence joins TRBV5-1 and TRBJ1-3; D might be TRBD1 (5 bases). Germline lookup yields CDR1 SGHRS and CDR2 YFSETQ. V lost 1 base, J lost 0 bases, and 8 bases lay in between. The CDR3 has 15 residues. CDR3 protein: CASSLSGVSGNTIYF. In nucleotides, the CDR3 is TGCGCCAGCAGCTTGTCGGGGGTCTCTGGAAACACCATATATTTT.

The J gene is TRBJ2-2, the V gene TRBV28; 7 bases match TRBD1. The CDR3 totals 14 residues. The V gene's germline CDR1 is MDHEN and CDR2 SYDVKM. The V and J ends lost 11 bases and 4 bases, in that order; junction bases with no gene match: 10. CDR3 DNA: TGTGCCCTGGGGGAACAGGGGACCACCGGGGAGCTGTTTTTT. Translating it yields CALGEQGTTGELFF.

The CDR3 sequence is CASSQDRLDRGYTF. Here the CDR3 DNA reads TGTGCCAGCAGCCAAGATCGACTCGATCGAGGCTACACCTTC. The V and J genes are TRBV4-2 and TRBJ1-2; D unclear. With 0 bases removed from V and 8 bases from J, the gap between germline ends came to 13 bases. Germline CDR1 and CDR2: LGHNA and YNFKEQ. The CDR3 is 14 residues long.

This chain links TRBV6-1 with TRBJ1-5, with D possibly being TRBD1 (5 bases). The germline gives CDR1 MNHNS, CDR2 SASEGT. The CDR3 length is 15 residues. Trimming left V 8 bases short and J 4 bases short, with 18 bases between. This chain's CDR3 is CASVRGQWANQPQHF. The CDR3 region has the DNA TGTGCCAGCGTACGGGGCCAATGGGCGAATCAGCCCCAGCATTTT.

CDR3 DNA sequence: TGTGCCAGCAGTTTATCCCCTTGGACAGGGGGCTGGACTGAAGCTTTCTTT. It is translated as CASSLSPWTGGWTEAFF. This rearrangement joins TRBV27 to TRBJ1-1, with TRBD1 identical over 11 bases. The CDR3 contains 17 residues. The V gene end was trimmed by 0 bases and the J gene end by 5 bases; junction bases not matched to a gene: 8. Germline CDR1 and CDR2: MNHEY and SMNVEV (reference sequence).

Written as DNA, the CDR3 is TGCAGCGTTGAAGATCGGAGGTACGAAGCTTTCTTT. Translation: CSVEDRRYEAFF. This chain connects TRBV29-1 to TRBJ1-1; D unresolved. Looked up from germline, CDR1 is SQVTM and CDR2 is ANQGSEA. V dropped 0 bases and J dropped 8 bases, with 10 bases sitting between them. This CDR3 is built from 12 residues.

The chain is built from TRBV27 and TRBJ2-3, with 10 bases matching TRBD2. Germline lookup yields CDR1 MNHEY and CDR2 SMNVEV (reference sequence). The CDR3 is 19 residues long. V was clipped by 8 bases and J by 4 bases; unmatched bases: 21. CDR3 protein: CASYQTSGPAEVFADTQYF. The CDR3 DNA follows: TGTGCCAGCTACCAGACTAGCGGGCCTGCGGAGGTTTTCGCAGATACGCAGTATTTT.

The CDR3: CASSLGTAEAFF. CDR3 coding DNA: TGTGCCAGCAGCTTAGGGACCGCAGAAGCTTTCTTT. The chain is built from TRBV11-2 and TRBJ1-1, with D uncertain. Trimming took 1 base from V and 8 from J, leaving 8 bases between them. The CDR3 has 12 amino acids. Germline values: CDR1 SGHAT, CDR2 FQNNGV. Filled out from reference TRBV11-2 and TRBJ1-1, the complete variable domain reads EAGVAQSPRYKIIEKRQSVAFWCNPISGHATLYWYQQILGQGPKLLIQFQNNGVVDDSQLPKDRFSAERLKGVDSTLKIQPAKLEDSAVYLCASSLGTAEAFFGQGTRLTVV.

The V gene is TRBV4-1, the J gene TRBJ2-3; 7 bases map to TRBD2. Germline V gene sequence: CDR1 MGHRA, CDR2 YSYEKL. CDR3 size: 14 residues. V was pared by 8 bases and J by 2 bases, with 7 bases of the junction left unmatched. The CDR3 sequence: CASCASGPTDTQYF. Here the CDR3 DNA reads TGCGCCAGCTGTGCTAGCGGTCCCACAGATACGCAGTATTTT.

This chain connects TRBV27 to TRBJ1-5; D is possibly TRBD1 (6 bases). Trimming removed 0 bases at V and 0 bases at J, with 9 bases between. CDR1 is MNHEY, CDR2 SMNVEV, per germline (reference sequence). The length of the CDR3 is 16 residues. CDR3 amino acids: CASSLSGQNSNQPQHF. Here the CDR3 DNA reads TGTGCCAGCAGTTTATCCGGACAGAATAGCAATCAGCCCCAGCATTTT.

The chain's CDR3 is CASSIGTGVGNTEAFF. The DNA for the CDR3 is TGTGCCAGTAGTATTGGGACAGGGGTCGGGAACACTGAAGCTTTCTTT. This rearrangement joins TRBV19 to TRBJ1-1, with 10 bases matching TRBD1. This CDR3 contains 16 residues. The germline gives CDR1 LNHDA, CDR2 SQIVND (reference sequence). The trim removed 3 bases at V and 1 base at J, leaving 5 bases unmatched. The complete variable domain, with remaining parts taken from reference TRBV19 and TRBJ1-1, reads DGGITQSPKYLFRKEGQNVTLSCEQNLNHDAMYWYRQDPGQGLRLIYYSQIVNDFQKGDIAEGYSVSREKKESFPLTVTSAQKNPTAFYLCASSIGTGVGNTEAFFGQGTRLTVV.

The chain uses TRBV9 and TRBJ1-1; TRBD1 matches 7 bases. V was clipped by 4 bases and J by 7 bases; unmatched bases: 10. The CDR3 has 14 residues. Looked up from germline, CDR1 is SGDLS and CDR2 is YYNGEE. CDR3 protein: CASSSGGARGEAFF. DNA of the CDR3: TGTGCCAGCAGCTCAGGGGGGGCTAGAGGTGAAGCTTTCTTT. The full variable domain, completed using reference TRBV9 and TRBJ1-1, is DSGVTQTPKHLITATGQRVTLRCSPRSGDLSVYWYQQSLDQGLQFLIQYYNGEERAKGNILERFSAQQFPDLHSELNLSSLELGDSALYFCASSSGGARGEAFFGQGTRLTVV.

This clone appeared a single time. The genes are TRBV29-1 and TRBJ1-2; D is perhaps TRBD1 (5 bases). The CDR3 consists of 13 residues. The V end lost 6 bases, the J end lost 4 bases, and 15 bases lay between the germline ends. CDR1 is SQVTM, CDR2 ANQGSEA, per germline. The CDR3 nucleotides read TGCAGCGTAAAGACCGGGGACCTCTATGGCTACACCTTC. Translation gives CSVKTGDLYGYTF.

This rearrangement joins TRBV7-3 to TRBJ2-2; TRBD1 might be the D (6 bases). Per germline, CDR1 SGHTA and CDR2 FQGTGA. The CDR3 consists of 13 residues. The germline V and J ends were trimmed by 5 bases and 6 bases, with 10 bases remaining between them. CDR3 amino acids: CASSQGSSGELFF. The CDR3 DNA sequence: TGTGCCAGCAGCCAGGGGAGTTCCGGGGAGCTGTTTTTT.

The V call is TRBV28, the J call TRBJ2-7; TRBD1 agrees at 7 bases. This CDR3 has 17 residues. Trimming removed 6 bases from V and 9 bases from J; junction bases left unmatched: 23. The germline gives CDR1 MDHEN, CDR2 SYDVKM. This CDR3 reads CASSSKLGTAPIWGQYF. CDR3 sequence (DNA): TGTGCCAGCAGCTCGAAACTAGGGACAGCTCCGATATGGGGGCAGTACTTC.

The chain joins TRBV9 to TRBJ1-4; D remains unclear. Germline V CDR1 and CDR2: SGDLS, YYNGEE. The CDR3 totals 13 residues. V lost 5 bases to trimming and J lost 7 bases, with 12 bases between them. The CDR3 coding sequence is TGTGCCAGCAGTGCCCCCCGGGGTGAAAAACTGTTTTTT. Its translation: CASSAPRGEKLFF.

The chain links TRBV19 to TRBJ1-5; TRBD1 matches at 7 bases. The trim removed 5 bases at V and 6 bases at J, leaving 4 bases unmatched. This CDR3 spans 13 amino acids. The germline V gene encodes CDR1 LNHDA and CDR2 SQIVND (reference sequence). The CDR3 spells CASSAGTAQPQHF. CDR3 nucleotide sequence: TGTGCCAGTAGTGCCGGGACAGCTCAGCCCCAGCATTTT.

CDR3 bases: TGTGCCAGTAGTATAAAGGGGAAAGCTTTCTTT. It specifies CASSIKGKAFF. The chain recombines TRBV19 with TRBJ1-1; TRBD1 is a possible D gene (5 bases). CDR3 size: 11 residues. The V end lost 2 bases, the J end lost 9 bases, and 7 bases lay between the germline ends. The germline gives CDR1 LNHDA, CDR2 SQIVND (reference sequence).